This T cell receptor (beta chain) was sequenced in a study of identical twins. This clonotype has just a few counts. Donors uniformly comprised healthy Caucasians. MiXCR, applied by TCRdb to the 5' RACE reads, yields one record per CDR3 protein. This sample has 420,000 or so distinct CDR3 sequences, with roughly 18% found just once. Sequenced sample: naive T cells sorted from blood. The sequence came from a man aged 45 to 65 in good health.

The CDR3 sequence is CSASRGTSKNTEAFF. CDR3 nucleotides: TGCAGTGCTAGTCGAGGGACCTCTAAGAACACTGAAGCTTTCTTT. This sequence joins TRBV20-1 and TRBJ1-1; a possible D gene is TRBD1 (5 bases). Germline CDR1 DFQATT, CDR2 SNEGSKA (reference sequence). V lost 3 bases, J lost 1 base, and 15 bases lay in between. The CDR3 is made up of 15 amino acids.